One and the same sample provided the 16 T cell receptor beta chains below, sequenced in a study of blood T cell repertoires in COVID-19. Clones were read by immunoSEQ multiplex PCR, and TCRdb kept only the in-frame ones, dropping some. Among some 320,000 clones listed, around 87% were seen once. Source material: peripheral blood. The receptor source for this set is a woman aged 45-65 years who had recovered from COVID-19.

The CDR3 DNA reads as TGTGCCAGCAGTTACTCCGGGTGGGACGAGCAGTACTTC. Amino acids: CASSYSGWDEQYF. J is TRBJ2-7 and V is TRBV6-5, with D hard to call. The CDR3 covers 13 residues. Germline CDR1 reads MNHEY; CDR2 reads SVGAGI. The germline V and J ends were trimmed by 0 bases and 5 bases, with 8 bases remaining between them.

This chain joins TRBV19 and TRBJ2-2; D gene unclear. CDR1 and CDR2 from the germline V gene are LNHDA and SQIVND (reference sequence). The germline V and J ends were trimmed by 10 bases and 4 bases, with 13 bases remaining between them. The CDR3 has 13 amino acids. CDR3 DNA: TGTGCCACCCGCCTTCTGAGCACCGGGGAGCTGTTTTTT. Its translation is CATRLLSTGELFF.

This clone was counted between two and nine times. The V call is TRBV4-2, the J call TRBJ2-3; D unresolved. There are 14 residues in the CDR3. Germline values: CDR1 LGHNA, CDR2 YNFKEQ. V was pared by 3 bases and J by 0 bases, with 7 bases between. The CDR3 DNA is TGTGCCAGCAGCCAGGAGACTAGCACAGATACGCAGTATTTT. This codes for CASSQETSTDTQYF.

The chain has TRBV7-2 and TRBJ2-1; the D gene is possibly TRBD1 (6 bases). Germline V CDR1 and CDR2: SGHTA, FQGNSA. The V and J ends lost 6 bases and 7 bases respectively, with 10 bases between them. The CDR3 length is 12 residues. The CDR3 sequence is CASSYTGNEQFF. In DNA, the CDR3 is TGTGCCAGCAGTTATACAGGGAATGAGCAGTTCTTC.

The chain carries TRBV5-1 and TRBJ1-2; 8 nucleotides match TRBD1. V dropped 4 bases and J dropped 1; count of bases not matched to a gene: 6. CDR1 is SGHRS and CDR2 is YFSETQ in the germline V gene. The CDR3 runs to 15 residues. The CDR3 region has the DNA TGCGCCAGCAGCCAGCAGGGGGCGAATAACTATGGCTACACCTTC. This sequence encodes CASSQQGANNYGYTF.

This clone was counted only a few times. This chain joins TRBV28 and TRBJ1-5; 7 nucleotides agree with TRBD1. This CDR3 spans 13 amino acids. In germline, CDR1 is MDHEN, CDR2 SYDVKM. J lost 7 bases, V lost 4 bases, and 4 bases had no gene match. In DNA, the CDR3 is TGTGCCAGCAGTTCAGGGGGGTGGCAGCCCCAGCATTTT. This codes for CASSSGGWQPQHF.

The chain employs TRBV18 and TRBJ2-2, with 11 bases aligning to TRBD1. CDR3 length: 16 residues. Trimming took 3 bases from V and 7 from J; bases not matched to a gene: 7. Per the germline V gene, CDR1 is KGHSH and CDR2 is LQKENI. The CDR3 spells CASSPTGTGGVGELFF. Here the CDR3 DNA reads TGTGCCAGCTCACCGACTGGGACAGGGGGAGTCGGGGAGCTGTTTTTT.

V is TRBV6-5 and J is TRBJ2-5, with unresolved D. V was trimmed by 2 bases and J by 2 bases, leaving 6 bases between them. The CDR3 length is 13 residues. Germline CDR1 is MNHEY and CDR2 is SVGAGI. As DNA, the CDR3 is TGTGCCAGCAGTTACGTACAGCAAGAGACCCAGTACTTC. It specifies CASSYVQQETQYF.

This clone was counted a single time. The rearrangement uses TRBV5-4 and TRBJ2-7, with D perhaps matching TRBD2 (6 bases). V lost 0 bases and J lost 4, with 17 bases in between. Germline-derived CDR1 and CDR2 are SGHNT and YYREEE (reference sequence). The CDR3 is 16 amino acids. The CDR3 DNA is TGTGCCAGCAGCTTGGGTCGGACTTCGGGGGTTTACGAGCAGTACTTC. It specifies CASSLGRTSGVYEQYF.

The chain recombines TRBV27 with TRBJ2-3; D is perhaps TRBD2 (5 bases). CDR1 MNHEY and CDR2 SMNVEV come from the germline V gene (reference sequence). Trimming removed 2 bases at V and 4 bases at J, with 13 bases between. CDR3 length equals 15 residues. The CDR3 loop is CASSLLAYVPDTQYF. In DNA form, the CDR3 reads TGTGCCAGCAGTTTACTAGCATACGTCCCAGATACGCAGTATTTT.

The rearrangement joins TRBV7-3 to TRBJ2-2, with D unresolved. CDR1 and CDR2 (germline): SGHTA, FQGTGA. The CDR3 has 12 residues. V lost 1 base, J lost 7 bases, and 4 bases lay in between. CDR3 in amino acids: CASSLNIGELFF. CDR3 DNA sequence: TGTGCCAGCAGCTTAAATATCGGGGAGCTGTTTTTT.

This chain uses TRBV9 with TRBJ2-3; D is unresolved. This CDR3 comprises 13 residues. V was cut by 4 bases and J by 6 bases, with 12 bases left in between. CDR1 and CDR2 (germline): SGDLS, YYNGEE. The CDR3 DNA reads TGTGCCAGCAGCATCAAGACTGGGGATACGCAGTATTTT. It specifies CASSIKTGDTQYF. The full variable domain, completed using reference TRBV9 and TRBJ2-3, is DSGVTQTPKHLITATGQRVTLRCSPRSGDLSVYWYQQSLDQGLQFLIQYYNGEERAKGNILERFSAQQFPDLHSELNLSSLELGDSALYFCASSIKTGDTQYFGPGTRLTVL.

The J gene is TRBJ2-3, the V gene TRBV6-5, with a tentative D call TRBD2 (5 bases). The CDR3 covers 15 residues. Germline V gene data show CDR1 as MNHEY and CDR2 as SVGAGI. Trimming cost V 5 bases and J 3 bases, with 15 bases left between them. For the CDR3, the DNA is TGTGCCAGCAGTAAGAGGGATGGTATTACAGATACGCAGTATTTT. Encoded protein: CASSKRDGITDTQYF.

The chain is built from TRBV3-1 (or the pseudogene TRBV3-2) and TRBJ1-1; D unresolved. The V and J ends lost 1 base and 5 bases respectively, with 8 bases between them. The CDR3 runs to 13 residues. The germline V gene encodes CDR1 LGHDT and CDR2 YNNKEL (reference sequence). CDR3 nucleotide sequence: TGTGCCAGCAGCCAAGCTACCCGGACTGAAGCTTTCTTT. The encoded protein is CASSQATRTEAFF.

The V and J genes are TRBV28 and TRBJ2-3; TRBD2 agrees at 13 bases. The CDR3 spans 15 residues. V was clipped by 5 bases and J by 3 bases; unmatched bases: 2. Germline V gives CDR1 MDHEN, CDR2 SYDVKM. CDR3 coding DNA: TGTGCCAGCAGTGAACTAGCGGGAGGGACAGATACGCAGTATTTT. It specifies CASSELAGGTDTQYF. The variable domain in full, completed from reference TRBV28 and TRBJ2-3, reads DVKVTQSSRYLVKRTGEKVFLECVQDMDHENMFWYRQDPGLGLRLIYFSYDVKMKEKGDIPEGYSVSREKKERFSLILESASTNQTSMYLCASSELAGGTDTQYFGPGTRLTVL.

This sequence joins TRBV28 and TRBJ1-5; no firm D call. There are 14 residues in the CDR3. The V end lost 6 bases, the J end lost 4 bases, and 13 bases lay between the germline ends. Germline V lookup: CDR1 MDHEN, CDR2 SYDVKM. CDR3 coding DNA: TGTGCCAGCAGCCGGACCGGGGAAAATCAGCCCCAGCATTTT. It encodes CASSRTGENQPQHF.